The next 13 T cell receptor beta chains were all read from a single sample in a study of cytomegalovirus exposure and HLA in healthy donors. The PCR had 60 Vbeta and 13 Jbeta primers. Sequenced by immunoSEQ multiplex PCR; TCRdb stores in-frame clones only, minus some. Of roughly 150,000 clones in the sample, 75% were seen once. What was sequenced was PBMCs. The receptor set was obtained from a man younger than 30 in good health and CMV-seropositive.

The V call is TRBV6-5, the J call TRBJ2-7, with TRBD1 matching over 8 bases. Trimming took 10 bases from V and 3 from J; bases not matched to a gene: 8. The CDR3 is 13 residues long. Germline CDR1 MNHEY, CDR2 SVGAGI. DNA of the CDR3: TGTGCCACCACAGACAGGGGAGGCTACGAGCAGTACTTC. Translating it yields CATTDRGGYEQYF.

The chain links TRBV5-1 to TRBJ2-1; TRBD1 aligns across 8 bases. Per the germline V gene, CDR1 is SGHRS and CDR2 is YFSETQ. V gave up 0 bases and J gave up 3 bases; unmatched junction bases: 8. CDR3 length: 17 amino acids. The CDR3 coding sequence is TGCGCCAGCAGCTTGGGGGCTTACAGGGGGAACTACAATGAGCAGTTCTTC. Encoded protein: CASSLGAYRGNYNEQFF.

CDR3 coding DNA: TGTGCCAGCAGCCCGGGACAGGGCAGTGAGCAGTACTTC. Encoded protein: CASSPGQGSEQYF. The chain couples TRBV7-6 to TRBJ2-7; TRBD1 matches 9 bases. CDR1 SGHVS and CDR2 FNYEAQ come from the germline V gene. With 5 bases clipped from V and 7 bases from J, the junction kept 6 bases outside the gene matches. The CDR3 has 13 residues.

CDR3 coding DNA: TGTGCCAGCAGCTTAGGCGGGGCAGGGGGCTTAGATGAGCAGTTCTTC. Its translation: CASSLGGAGGLDEQFF. V is TRBV7-2 and J is TRBJ2-1; 8 bases line up with TRBD1. This CDR3 is 16 amino acids long. With V trimmed by 1 base and J by 8 bases, 10 bases remained unmatched. From germline, CDR1 is SGHTA and CDR2 FQGNSA.

The chain is built from TRBV6-1 and TRBJ1-4; the D is unclear. Germline CDR1 is MNHNS and CDR2 is SASEGT. This CDR3 contains 17 residues. V lost 4 bases, J lost 5 bases, and 20 bases lay in between. The CDR3 nucleotides are TGTGCCAGCAGTGGGACTCTCTTTATGGGTTCGAATGAAAAACTGTTTTTT. Protein sequence: CASSGTLFMGSNEKLFF.

This clone was observed once. In DNA form, the CDR3 reads TGTGCCAGCAGCTGGACTAGTAGGTACGAGCAGTACTTC. This gives the protein CASSWTSRYEQYF. The chain uses TRBV7-9 and TRBJ2-7, with 7 bases aligning to TRBD2. The CDR3 consists of 13 residues. Germline trimming cut 4 bases from V and 4 bases from J; bases unmatched to any gene: 4. CDR1 is SEHNR and CDR2 is FQNEAQ in the germline V gene (reference sequence).

This chain connects TRBV30 to TRBJ2-3, with a weak D call TRBD2 (6 bases). The V end was cut by 3 bases, the J end by 2 bases, with 15 bases between. The CDR3 consists of 15 residues. The V gene's germline CDR1 is GTSNPN and CDR2 SVGIG (reference sequence). CDR3 region: CAWSEKGLFTDTQYF. The CDR3 DNA follows: TGTGCCTGGAGCGAAAAGGGACTCTTCACAGATACGCAGTATTTT.

The genes are TRBV18 and TRBJ2-7; the D gene is possibly TRBD1 (6 bases). V lost 2 bases and J lost 6, with 11 bases in between. In germline, CDR1 is KGHSH, CDR2 LQKENI. The CDR3 is made up of 13 amino acids. Here the CDR3 reads CASSPNRDSEQYF. The CDR3 DNA reads as TGTGCCAGCTCACCAAACAGGGATTCCGAGCAGTACTTC.

For this clone: One end of the junction fails to match germline, which may point to a read error. The genes are TRBV19 and TRBJ1-2, with 7 nucleotides matching TRBD1. The CDR3 has 12 residues. The V gene's germline CDR1 is LNHDA and CDR2 SQIVND (reference sequence). The CDR3 is CASRDSVYGHTF. The CDR3 DNA reads TGTGCCAGCCGGGACAGCGTCTATGGCCACACCTTC. Filled out from reference TRBV19 and TRBJ1-2, the complete variable domain reads DGGITQSPKYLFRKEGQNVTLSCEQNLNHDAMYWYRQDPGQGLRLIYYSQIVNDFQKGDIAEGYSVSREKKESFPLTVTSAQKNPTAFYLCASRDSVYGHTFGSGTRLTVV.

The V and J genes are TRBV18 and TRBJ1-6, with TRBD1 identical over 7 bases. V lost 3 bases, J lost 10 bases, and 9 bases stayed unmatched. CDR3 length: 15 amino acids. Germline CDR1 KGHSH, CDR2 LQKENI. CDR3: CASSPRDRRNSPLHF. CDR3 DNA: TGTGCCAGCTCACCGAGGGACAGAAGGAACTCACCCCTCCACTTT.

The chain employs TRBV7-9 and TRBJ2-5; 7 nucleotides match TRBD2. CDR3 length: 14 residues. V trimming: 8 bases; J trimming: 4 bases; junction bases outside the gene matches: 10. Germline V gene data show CDR1 as SEHNR and CDR2 as FQNEAQ (reference sequence). The DNA for the CDR3 is TGTGCCAGCGGGGAGGGCGGTGGTGGAGAGACCCAGTACTTC. Amino acid sequence: CASGEGGGGETQYF.

The chain carries TRBV27 and TRBJ1-4; perhaps TRBD1 as D (6 bases). Germline-derived CDR1 and CDR2 are MNHEY and SMNVEV (reference sequence). The CDR3 extends over 15 amino acids. V was pared by 10 bases and J by 0 bases, with 15 bases between. CDR3 nucleotide sequence: TGTGCCACGCAGGGGACGCCTGCAACTAATGAAAAACTGTTTTTT. Protein sequence: CATQGTPATNEKLFF. The full variable domain, completed using reference TRBV27 and TRBJ1-4, is EAQVTQNPRYLITVTGKKLTVTCSQNMNHEYMSWYRQDPGLGLRQIYYSMNVEVTDKGDVPEGYKVSRKEKRNFPLILESPSPNQTSLYFCATQGTPATNEKLFFGSGTQLSVL.

This rearrangement joins TRBV29-1 to TRBJ2-5; 9 bases match TRBD1. The end of the DNA fits TRBJ2-7 better, so the J call may be wrong. In germline, CDR1 is SQVTM, CDR2 ANQGSEA. The CDR3 runs to 13 residues. The CDR3 nucleotides are TGCAGCGCCGGGACAGGGCTCTCCTACGAGCAGTACTTC. This codes for CSAGTGLSYEQYF.